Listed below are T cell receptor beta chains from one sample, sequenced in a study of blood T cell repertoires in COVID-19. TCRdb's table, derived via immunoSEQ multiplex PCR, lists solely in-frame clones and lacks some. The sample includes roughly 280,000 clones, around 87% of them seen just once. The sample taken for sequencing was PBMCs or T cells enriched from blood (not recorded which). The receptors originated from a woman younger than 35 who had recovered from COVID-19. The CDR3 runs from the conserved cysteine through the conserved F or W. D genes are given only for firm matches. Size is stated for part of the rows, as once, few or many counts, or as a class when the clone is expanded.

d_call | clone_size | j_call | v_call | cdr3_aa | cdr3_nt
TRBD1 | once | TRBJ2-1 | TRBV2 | CASRSGTGASNEQFF | TGTGCCAGCCGATCCGGGACAGGGGCGTCCAATGAGCAGTTCTTC
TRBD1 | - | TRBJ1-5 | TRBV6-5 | CASQGGDRVQPQHF | TGTGCCAGCCAGGGAGGGGACAGGGTTCAGCCCCAGCATTTT
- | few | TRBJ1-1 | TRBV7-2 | CASSLWAETEAFF | TGTGCCAGCAGCTTATGGGCAGAGACTGAAGCTTTCTTT
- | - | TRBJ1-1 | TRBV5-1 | CASSSPGNTEAFF | TGCGCCAGCAGCTCCCCAGGGAACACTGAAGCTTTCTTT
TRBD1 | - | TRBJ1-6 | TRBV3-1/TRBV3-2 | CASSQETGQGASPLHF | TGTGCCAGCAGCCAAGAAACGGGACAGGGGGCATCACCCCTCCACTTT
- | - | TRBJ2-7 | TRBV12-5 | CASGSGNEQYF | TGTGCTAGTGGTTCCGGTAACGAGCAGTACTTC
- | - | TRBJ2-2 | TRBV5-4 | CASSLRQDGELFF | TGTGCCAGCAGCTTGCGTCAGGACGGGGAGCTGTTTTTT
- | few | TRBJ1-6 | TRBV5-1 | CASSLAGGGDSPLHF | TGCGCCAGCAGCTTGGCCGGTGGGGGCGATTCACCCCTCCACTTT
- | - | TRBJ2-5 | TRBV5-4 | CASSLSATEETQYF | TGTGCCAGCAGCTTGTCTGCCACTGAAGAGACCCAGTACTTC
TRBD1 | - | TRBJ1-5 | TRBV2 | CASSSPGQGALEEGQPQHF | TGTGCCAGCAGCTCGCCGGGGCAGGGGGCGCTTGAAGAGGGTCAGCCCCAGCATTTT
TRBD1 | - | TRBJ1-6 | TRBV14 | CASSLQTGFNSPLHF | TGTGCCAGCAGCCTCCAGACAGGGTTTAATTCACCCCTCCACTTT
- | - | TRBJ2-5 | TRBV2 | CASRPGVEETQYF | TGTGCCAGCAGGCCAGGGGTAGAGGAGACCCAGTACTTC
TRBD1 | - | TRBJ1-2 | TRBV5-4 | CASSPWDRGISSGYTF | TGTGCCAGCAGCCCCTGGGACAGGGGTATCTCTTCTGGCTACACCTTC
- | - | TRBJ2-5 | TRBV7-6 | CASSLDWGRLETQYF | TGTGCCAGCAGCTTGGACTGGGGAAGGTTAGAGACCCAGTACTTC
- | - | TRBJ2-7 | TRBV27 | CASSLYQGQRYEQYF | TGTGCCAGCAGTTTATACCAGGGGCAAAGGTACGAGCAGTACTTC
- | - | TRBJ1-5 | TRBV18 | CASSPTGFGQPQHF | TGTGCCAGCTCCCCCACAGGGTTCGGTCAGCCCCAGCATTTT
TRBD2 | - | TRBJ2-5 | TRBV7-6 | CASGSTGSGEETQYF | TGTGCCAGCGGAAGTACGGGTAGCGGGGAAGAGACCCAGTACTTC